The clone carrying this TCR beta chain turned up a few times. Its antigen is unidentified. This specimen comes from a study of cytotoxic CD8 clonotypes in ibrutinib-treated CLL. Broader study findings: Whereas clonality rose at ibrutinib response, it declined toward baseline at progression. Public clonotypes proved infrequent, and on treatment they shrank or remained steady.

This table comes from immunoSEQ multiplex PCR, and its TCRdb copy is limited to in-frame clones, with some not included. The table has tens of thousands of clones, around 84% seen once. The CDR3 spans 16 residues. Germline V gene data show CDR1 as SGHNT and CDR2 as YYREEE (reference sequence). The V gene end was trimmed by 2 bases and the J gene end by 0 bases; junction bases not matched to a gene: 5. V usage is TRBV5-4 and J usage is TRBJ2-1, with 7 bases that match TRBD1. The sample consisted of PBMCs, taken before ibrutinib treatment. The sequence was collected from a human donor with chronic lymphocytic leukemia. The CDR3 loop reads CASSLKTGSSYNEQFF. The CDR3 nucleotides read TGTGCCAGCAGCTTAAAGACAGGGAGCTCCTACAATGAGCAGTTCTTC. The full variable domain, with the rest looked up from reference TRBV5-4 and TRBJ2-1, is ETGVTQSPTHLIKTRGQQVTLRCSSQSGHNTVSWYQQALGQGPQFIFQYYREEENGRGNFPPRFSGLQFPNYSSELNVNALELDDSALYLCASSLKTGSSYNEQFFGPGTRLTVL.